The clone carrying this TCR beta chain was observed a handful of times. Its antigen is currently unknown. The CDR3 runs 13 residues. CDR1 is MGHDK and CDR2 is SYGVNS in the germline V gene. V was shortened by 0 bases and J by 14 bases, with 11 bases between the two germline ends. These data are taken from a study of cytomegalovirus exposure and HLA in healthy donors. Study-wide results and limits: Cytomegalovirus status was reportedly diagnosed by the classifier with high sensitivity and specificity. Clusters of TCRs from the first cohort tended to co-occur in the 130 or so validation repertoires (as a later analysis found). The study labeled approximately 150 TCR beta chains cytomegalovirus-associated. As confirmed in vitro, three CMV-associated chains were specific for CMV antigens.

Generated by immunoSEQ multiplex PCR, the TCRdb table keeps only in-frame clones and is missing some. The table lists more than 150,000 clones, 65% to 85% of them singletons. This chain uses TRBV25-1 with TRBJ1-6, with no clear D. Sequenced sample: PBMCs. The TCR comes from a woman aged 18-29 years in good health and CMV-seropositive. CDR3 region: CASSEYPQATLHF. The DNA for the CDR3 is TGTGCCAGCAGTGAATATCCCCAAGCCACCCTCCACTTT.